This entry lists 2 T cell receptor beta chains sequenced from one sample in a study of CD8+CD57+ T cells in acquired aplastic anemia. The template for TCR beta VDJ and CDR3 sequence profiling was genomic DNA. TCRdb re-called the reads with MiXCR, one entry per CDR3 protein. The sample lists under 200,000 distinct CDR3 sequences, 35% to 55% occurring once. Sequenced material: sorted CD4+, CD8+, or CD8+CD57+ T cells (not recorded which) from PBMCs. The receptors come from a human donor in good health.

This clonotype was seen ten or more times. The chain carries TRBV18 and TRBJ1-6; TRBD1 aligns across 7 bases. CDR3 length: 16 residues. V dropped 3 bases and J dropped 7; count of bases not matched to a gene: 9. CDR1 and CDR2 from the germline V gene are KGHSH and LQKENI. Here the CDR3 DNA reads TGTGCCAGCTCACCGGCGCCCGGGACAGCCAATTCACCCCTCCACTTT. Translating it yields CASSPAPGTANSPLHF.

The chain carries TRBV20-1 and TRBJ2-3; a weak D match, TRBD2 (5 bases). Trimming removed 5 bases at V and 2 bases at J, with 17 bases between. This CDR3 contains 15 residues. The germline gives CDR1 DFQATT, CDR2 SNEGSKA (reference sequence). The CDR3 DNA sequence: TGCAGTGCTCCTAACCGGGAAACCACCACAGATACGCAGTATTTT. Protein product: CSAPNRETTTDTQYF.